This T cell receptor (beta chain) was obtained from a study of Ad26.COV2.S vaccination and SARS-CoV-2 variants. General study points: Possible underestimation of total T cell responses by the TCR breadth and depth analyses was noted. Reported post-vaccination CD8+ and CD4+ T cell responses to spike showed substantial breadth. Placebo and vaccine recipients had non-spike TCR breadth that was similar. People given the vaccine had a wider spike-specific TCR breadth than placebo recipients did.

The germline gives CDR1 GTSNPN, CDR2 SVGIG (reference sequence). The CDR3 contains 13 residues. The V gene lost 0 bases and the J gene lost 0 bases, with 3 bases spanning the gap. In regard to this clone: Its antigen is not known.

Sequencing was performed with immunoSEQ multiplex PCR; in TCRdb, only in-frame clones are kept and a portion is missing. The table includes roughly 100,000 clones, 80% detected once. The clonotype was recovered from a human donor who had recovered from COVID-19. The sequencing here drew on peripheral blood, taken after recovery from COVID-19. This chain uses TRBV30 with TRBJ1-3; D uncertain. This chain's CDR3 is CAWSVLSGNTIYF. CDR3 coding DNA: TGTGCCTGGAGTGTCCTCTCTGGAAACACCATATATTTT.